Sequencing of this T cell receptor beta chain was carried out in a study of T cell responses to AZD1222 COVID-19 vaccine. On this clone itself: Its antigen is still unknown.

General observations from the study: Donor demographics were predominantly white British with a female majority; clonal diversity may be underestimated. Unmutated regions of variants are reportedly targeted by nearly half of spike-specific TCRs. Repertoires in all cases were sampled only once the peak T cell response had passed.

Generated by immunoSEQ multiplex PCR, the TCRdb table keeps only in-frame clones and is missing some. The sample lists fewer than 150,000 clones, about nine tenths occurring once. This clonotype was obtained from an adult in good health. This sample comprised peripheral blood, obtained on day 0 of AZD1222 vaccination.

The CDR3 DNA reads as TGTGCCAGCAGCTACACAGGGGCGTCTGGCTACACCTTC. Protein sequence: CASSYTGASGYTF. This rearrangement joins TRBV5-4 to TRBJ1-2; TRBD1 matches 7 bases. The CDR3 is made up of 13 amino acids. V shed 3 bases, J shed 7 bases, and the junction held 6 bases outside the gene matches. Germline assignment: CDR1 SGHNT and CDR2 YYREEE (reference sequence).